This TCR beta chain was sequenced during a study of beta chain features in type 1 diabetes. Since all of the isolated RNA was reverse transcribed, expressed TCRB transcripts were what got sequenced. The protocol was immunoSEQ multiplex PCR, while the TCRdb copy is restricted to in-frame clones and leaves out a portion. The sample shows around 160,000 clones, about 50% of them seen only once. This clone has just a few counts. Its antigen remains unidentified. Broader study findings: Junctions at VDJ sites from type 1 diabetes patients had fewer insertions and more deletions. Researchers caution that PCR might favor shorter templates, equally among patients and controls.

J gave up 5 bases and V 1 base, and 4 bases lay outside the gene matches. The germline V gene encodes CDR1 SGHTA and CDR2 FQGNSA. The length of the CDR3 is 14 residues. Sequenced material: Tregs from blood. This sequence originates from a man aged 18 to 30 in good health. V gene TRBV7-2 combines with J gene TRBJ2-5; 7 bases map to TRBD1. CDR3 amino acids: CASSLGKGAETQYF. CDR3 nucleotides: TGTGCCAGCAGCTTAGGAAAGGGGGCGGAGACCCAGTACTTC.